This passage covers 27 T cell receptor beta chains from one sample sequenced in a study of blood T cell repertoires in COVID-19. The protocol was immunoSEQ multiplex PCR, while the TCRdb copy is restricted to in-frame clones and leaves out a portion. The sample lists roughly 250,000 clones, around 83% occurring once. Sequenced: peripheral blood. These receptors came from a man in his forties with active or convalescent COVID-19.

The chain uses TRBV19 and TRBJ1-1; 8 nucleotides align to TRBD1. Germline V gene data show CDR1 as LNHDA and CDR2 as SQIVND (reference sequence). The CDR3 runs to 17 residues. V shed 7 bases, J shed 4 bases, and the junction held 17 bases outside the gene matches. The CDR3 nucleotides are TGTGCCAGTACCAACCAGACCCAGGGGGCGGGGGCCACTGAAGCTTTCTTT. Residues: CASTNQTQGAGATEAFF.

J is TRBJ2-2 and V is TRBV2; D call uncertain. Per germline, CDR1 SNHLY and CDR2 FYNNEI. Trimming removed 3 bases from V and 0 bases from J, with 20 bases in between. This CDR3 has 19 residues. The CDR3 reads CASSDRRFSGPSNTGELFF. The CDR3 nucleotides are TGTGCCAGCAGTGACCGGCGTTTTTCTGGGCCGTCGAACACCGGGGAGCTGTTTTTT.

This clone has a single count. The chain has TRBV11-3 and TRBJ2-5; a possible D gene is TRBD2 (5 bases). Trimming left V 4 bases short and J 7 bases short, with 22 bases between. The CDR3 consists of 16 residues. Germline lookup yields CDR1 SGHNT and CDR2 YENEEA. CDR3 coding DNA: TGTGCCAGCAGCTCGACCTACATGGCGGGCTGGGGGACCCAGTACTTC. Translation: CASSSTYMAGWGTQYF.

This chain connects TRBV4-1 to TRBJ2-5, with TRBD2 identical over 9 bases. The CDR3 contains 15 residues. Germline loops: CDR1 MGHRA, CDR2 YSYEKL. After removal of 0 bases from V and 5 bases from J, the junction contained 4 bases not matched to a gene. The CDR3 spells CASSQEAGGWETQYF. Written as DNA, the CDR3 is TGCGCCAGCAGCCAAGAAGCGGGAGGCTGGGAGACCCAGTACTTC.

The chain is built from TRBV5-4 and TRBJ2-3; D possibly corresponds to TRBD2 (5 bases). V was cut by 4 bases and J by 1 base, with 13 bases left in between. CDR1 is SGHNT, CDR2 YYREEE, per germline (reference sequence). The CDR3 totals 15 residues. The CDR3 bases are TGTGCCAGCAGCGGAGGTCCTGGAGGCACAGATACGCAGTATTTT. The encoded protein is CASSGGPGGTDTQYF. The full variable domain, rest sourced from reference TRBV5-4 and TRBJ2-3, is ETGVTQSPTHLIKTRGQQVTLRCSSQSGHNTVSWYQQALGQGPQFIFQYYREEENGRGNFPPRFSGLQFPNYSSELNVNALELDDSALYLCASSGGPGGTDTQYFGPGTRLTVL.

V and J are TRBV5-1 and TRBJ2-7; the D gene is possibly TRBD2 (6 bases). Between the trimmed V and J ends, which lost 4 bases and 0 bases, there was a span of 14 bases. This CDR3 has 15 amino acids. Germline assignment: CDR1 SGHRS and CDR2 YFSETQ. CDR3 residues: CASSPEAGVSYEQYF. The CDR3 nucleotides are TGCGCCAGCAGCCCTGAAGCGGGTGTCTCCTACGAGCAGTACTTC.

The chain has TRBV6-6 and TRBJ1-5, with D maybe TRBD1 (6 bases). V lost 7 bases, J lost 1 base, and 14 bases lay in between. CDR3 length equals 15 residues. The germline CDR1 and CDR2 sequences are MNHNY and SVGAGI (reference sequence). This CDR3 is CASNKGQSSNQPQHF. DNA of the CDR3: TGTGCCAGCAACAAAGGACAGTCGAGCAATCAGCCCCAGCATTTT.

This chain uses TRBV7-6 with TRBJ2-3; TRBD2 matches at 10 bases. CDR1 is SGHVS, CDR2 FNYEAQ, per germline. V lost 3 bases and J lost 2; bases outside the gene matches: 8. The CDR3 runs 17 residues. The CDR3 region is CASSFLTSGELTDTQYF. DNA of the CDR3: TGTGCCAGCAGCTTCCTAACTAGCGGGGAACTCACAGATACGCAGTATTTT.

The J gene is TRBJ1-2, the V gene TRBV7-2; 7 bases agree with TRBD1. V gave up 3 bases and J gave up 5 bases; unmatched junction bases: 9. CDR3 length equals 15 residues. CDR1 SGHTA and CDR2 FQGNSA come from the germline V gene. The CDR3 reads CASSLGWDSRYGYTF. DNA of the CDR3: TGTGCCAGCAGCTTGGGGTGGGACAGCAGATATGGCTACACCTTC.

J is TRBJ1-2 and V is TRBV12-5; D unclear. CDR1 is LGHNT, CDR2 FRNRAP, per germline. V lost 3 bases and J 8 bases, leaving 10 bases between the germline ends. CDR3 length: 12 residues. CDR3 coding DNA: TGTGCTAGTGGTTTAGGCCTCGGGGGCTACACCTTC. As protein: CASGLGLGGYTF.

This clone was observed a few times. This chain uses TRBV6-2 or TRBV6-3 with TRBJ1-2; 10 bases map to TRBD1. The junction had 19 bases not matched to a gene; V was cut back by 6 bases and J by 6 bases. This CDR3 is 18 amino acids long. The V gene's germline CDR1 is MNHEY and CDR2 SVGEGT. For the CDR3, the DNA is TGTGCCAGCAGCCTACAAGATTACCGGGACAGGGGACGAAATGGCTACACCTTC. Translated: CASSLQDYRDRGRNGYTF.

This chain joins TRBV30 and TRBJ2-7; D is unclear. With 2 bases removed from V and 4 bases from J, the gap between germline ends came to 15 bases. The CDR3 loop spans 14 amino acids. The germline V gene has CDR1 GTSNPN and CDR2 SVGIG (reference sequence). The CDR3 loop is CAWSSLPTLYEQYF. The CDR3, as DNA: TGTGCCTGGAGTTCGCTCCCGACTCTGTACGAGCAGTACTTC.

CDR3 sequence (DNA): TGTGCCAGTAGCATACAGTCAGATACGCAGTATTTT. It specifies CASSIQSDTQYF. This chain joins TRBV19 and TRBJ2-3, with D unresolved. CDR1 is LNHDA, CDR2 SQIVND, per germline (reference sequence). The length of the CDR3 is 12 residues. V was clipped by 6 bases and J by 4 bases, with 8 bases between them. The full variable domain, with the rest looked up from reference TRBV19 and TRBJ2-3, is DGGITQSPKYLFRKEGQNVTLSCEQNLNHDAMYWYRQDPGQGLRLIYYSQIVNDFQKGDIAEGYSVSREKKESFPLTVTSAQKNPTAFYLCASSIQSDTQYFGPGTRLTVL.

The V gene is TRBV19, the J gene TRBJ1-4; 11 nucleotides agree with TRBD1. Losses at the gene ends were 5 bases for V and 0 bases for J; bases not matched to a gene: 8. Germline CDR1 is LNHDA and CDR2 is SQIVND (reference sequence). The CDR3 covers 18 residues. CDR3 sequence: CASSPGQGVFATNEKLFF. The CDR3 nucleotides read TGTGCCAGTAGTCCGGGACAGGGGGTATTTGCAACTAATGAAAAACTGTTTTTT.

The CDR3 DNA is TGTGCCAGCAGCCAAGATGGGGCGATAGATACGCAGTATTTT. Translating gives CASSQDGAIDTQYF. The chain couples TRBV3-1 (or the pseudogene TRBV3-2) to TRBJ2-3; D is possibly TRBD1 (5 bases). This CDR3 region has 14 residues. Germline V gene sequence: CDR1 LGHDT, CDR2 YNNKEL (reference sequence). Trimming removed 0 bases at V and 5 bases at J, with 9 bases between.

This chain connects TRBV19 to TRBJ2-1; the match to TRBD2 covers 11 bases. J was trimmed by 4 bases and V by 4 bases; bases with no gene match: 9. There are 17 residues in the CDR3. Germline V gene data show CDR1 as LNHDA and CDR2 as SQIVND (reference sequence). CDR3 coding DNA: TGTGCCAGTAGTACGGCTGAGACTAGCGGGGTTTACAATGAGCAGTTCTTC. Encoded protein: CASSTAETSGVYNEQFF.

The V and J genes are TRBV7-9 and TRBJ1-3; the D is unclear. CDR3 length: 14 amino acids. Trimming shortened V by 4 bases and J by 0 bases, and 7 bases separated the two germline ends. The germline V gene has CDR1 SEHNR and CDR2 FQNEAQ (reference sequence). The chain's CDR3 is CASSSGYSGNTIYF. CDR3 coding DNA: TGTGCCAGCAGCTCAGGCTACTCTGGAAACACCATATATTTT.

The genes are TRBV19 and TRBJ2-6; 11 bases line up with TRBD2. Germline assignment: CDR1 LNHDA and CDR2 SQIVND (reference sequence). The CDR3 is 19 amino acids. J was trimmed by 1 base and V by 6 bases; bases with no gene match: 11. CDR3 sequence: CASSRTSGQANSGANVLTF. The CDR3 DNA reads TGTGCCAGTAGCCGGACTAGCGGGCAAGCTAATTCTGGGGCCAACGTCCTGACTTTC. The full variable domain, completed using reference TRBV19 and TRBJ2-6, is DGGITQSPKYLFRKEGQNVTLSCEQNLNHDAMYWYRQDPGQGLRLIYYSQIVNDFQKGDIAEGYSVSREKKESFPLTVTSAQKNPTAFYLCASSRTSGQANSGANVLTFGAGSRLTVL.

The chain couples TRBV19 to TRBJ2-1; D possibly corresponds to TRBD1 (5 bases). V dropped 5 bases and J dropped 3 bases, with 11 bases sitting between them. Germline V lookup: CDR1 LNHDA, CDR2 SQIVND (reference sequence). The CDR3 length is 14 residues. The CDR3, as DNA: TGTGCCAGTAGTTCCAGGGCCCTCTACAATGAGCAGTTCTTC. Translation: CASSSRALYNEQFF.

The DNA for the CDR3 is TGTGCCAGCAGCGCGGGACAGTACAATGAGCAGTTCTTC. This translates into CASSAGQYNEQFF. The chain recombines TRBV12-3 or TRBV12-4 with TRBJ2-1; possible D gene TRBD1, 7 bases. The CDR3 runs 13 residues. Trimming pared 6 bases from V and 4 bases from J, leaving 10 bases between.

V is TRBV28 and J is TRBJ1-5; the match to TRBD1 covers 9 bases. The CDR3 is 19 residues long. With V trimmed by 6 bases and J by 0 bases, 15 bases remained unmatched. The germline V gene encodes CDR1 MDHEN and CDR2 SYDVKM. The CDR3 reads CASSPGTGWFRGSNQPQHF. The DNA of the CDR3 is TGTGCCAGCAGCCCAGGGACAGGGTGGTTTCGGGGTAGCAATCAGCCCCAGCATTTT.

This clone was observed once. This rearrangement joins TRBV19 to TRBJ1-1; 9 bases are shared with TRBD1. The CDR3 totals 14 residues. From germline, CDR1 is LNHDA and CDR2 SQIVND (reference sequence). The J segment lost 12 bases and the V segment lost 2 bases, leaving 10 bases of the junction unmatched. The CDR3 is CASSIPGQGVLPFF. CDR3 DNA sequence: TGTGCCAGTAGTATACCGGGACAGGGAGTTCTGCCTTTCTTT.

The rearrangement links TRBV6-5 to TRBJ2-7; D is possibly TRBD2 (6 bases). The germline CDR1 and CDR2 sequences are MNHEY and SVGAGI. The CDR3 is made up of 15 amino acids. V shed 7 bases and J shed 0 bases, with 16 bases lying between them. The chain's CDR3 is CASITPAGNSYEQYF. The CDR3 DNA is TGTGCCAGCATTACCCCGGCGGGGAACTCCTACGAGCAGTACTTC.

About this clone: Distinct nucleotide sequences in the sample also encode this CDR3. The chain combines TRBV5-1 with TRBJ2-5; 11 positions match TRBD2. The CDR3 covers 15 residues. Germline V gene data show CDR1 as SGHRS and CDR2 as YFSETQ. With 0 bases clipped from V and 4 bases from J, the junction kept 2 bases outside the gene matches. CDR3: CASSLGLAGGETQYF. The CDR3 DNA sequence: TGCGCCAGCAGCTTGGGGCTAGCGGGAGGAGAGACCCAGTACTTC.

The CDR3 loop reads CASSHGADEQYF. DNA of the CDR3: TGTGCCAGCAGCCATGGGGCTGACGAGCAGTACTTC. This chain links TRBV11-3 with TRBJ2-7; D is perhaps TRBD1 (5 bases). CDR1 and CDR2 (germline): SGHNT, YENEEA. Trimming took off 5 bases at V and 5 bases at J, with 10 bases between the two ends. The CDR3 consists of 12 residues.

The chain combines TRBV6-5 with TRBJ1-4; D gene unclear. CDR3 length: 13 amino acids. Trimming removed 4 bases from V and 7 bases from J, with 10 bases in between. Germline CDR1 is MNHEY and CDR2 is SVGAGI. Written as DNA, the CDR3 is TGTGCCAGCAGTTCAATTACCGGTGAAAAACTGTTTTTT. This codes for CASSSITGEKLFF.

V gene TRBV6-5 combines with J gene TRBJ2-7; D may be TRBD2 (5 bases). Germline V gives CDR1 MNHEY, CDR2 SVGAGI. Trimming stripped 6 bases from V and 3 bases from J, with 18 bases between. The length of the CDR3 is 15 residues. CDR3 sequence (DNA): TGTGCCAGCAGACAAGGCCCTGAGGGCTTCTACGAGCAGTACTTC. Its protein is CASRQGPEGFYEQYF.